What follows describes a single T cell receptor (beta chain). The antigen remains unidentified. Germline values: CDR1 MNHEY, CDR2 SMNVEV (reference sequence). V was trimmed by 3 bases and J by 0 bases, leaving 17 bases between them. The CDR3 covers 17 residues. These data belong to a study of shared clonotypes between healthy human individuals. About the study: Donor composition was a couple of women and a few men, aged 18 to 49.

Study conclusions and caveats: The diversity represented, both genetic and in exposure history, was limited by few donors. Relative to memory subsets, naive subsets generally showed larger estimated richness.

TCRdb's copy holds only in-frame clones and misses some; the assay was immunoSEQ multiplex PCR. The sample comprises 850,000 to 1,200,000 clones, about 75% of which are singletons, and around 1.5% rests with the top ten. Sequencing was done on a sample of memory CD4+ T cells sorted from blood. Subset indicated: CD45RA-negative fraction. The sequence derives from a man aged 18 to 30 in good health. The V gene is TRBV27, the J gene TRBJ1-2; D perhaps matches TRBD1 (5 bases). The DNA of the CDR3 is TGTGCCAGCAGTTTTTCCAGGGTTTGGGCGGCTAACTATGGCTACACCTTC. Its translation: CASSFSRVWAANYGYTF.